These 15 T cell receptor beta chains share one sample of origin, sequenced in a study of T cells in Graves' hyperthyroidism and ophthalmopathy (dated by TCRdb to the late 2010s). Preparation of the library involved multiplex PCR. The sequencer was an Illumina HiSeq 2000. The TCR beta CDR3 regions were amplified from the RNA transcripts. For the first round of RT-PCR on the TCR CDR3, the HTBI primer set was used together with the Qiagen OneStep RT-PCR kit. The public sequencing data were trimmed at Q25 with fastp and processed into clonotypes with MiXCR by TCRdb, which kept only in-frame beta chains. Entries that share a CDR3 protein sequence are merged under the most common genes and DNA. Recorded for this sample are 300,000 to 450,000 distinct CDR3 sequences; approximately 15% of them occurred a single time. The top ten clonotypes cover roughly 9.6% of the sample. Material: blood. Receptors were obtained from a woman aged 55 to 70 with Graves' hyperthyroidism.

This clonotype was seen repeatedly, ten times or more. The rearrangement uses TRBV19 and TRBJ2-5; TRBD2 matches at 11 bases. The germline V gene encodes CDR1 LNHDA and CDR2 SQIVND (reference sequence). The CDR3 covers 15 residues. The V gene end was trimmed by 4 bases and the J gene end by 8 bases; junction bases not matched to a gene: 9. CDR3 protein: CASSTSLAGVDTQYF. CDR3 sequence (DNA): TGTGCCAGTAGTACGTCACTAGCGGGAGTGGATACCCAGTACTTC.

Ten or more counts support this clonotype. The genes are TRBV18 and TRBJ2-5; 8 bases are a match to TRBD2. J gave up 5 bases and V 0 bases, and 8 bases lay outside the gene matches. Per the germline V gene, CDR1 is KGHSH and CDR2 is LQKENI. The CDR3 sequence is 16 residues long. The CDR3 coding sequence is TGTGCCAGCTCACCACCGATCCGGGAGGGCCGGGAGACCCAGTACTTC. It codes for CASSPPIREGRETQYF.

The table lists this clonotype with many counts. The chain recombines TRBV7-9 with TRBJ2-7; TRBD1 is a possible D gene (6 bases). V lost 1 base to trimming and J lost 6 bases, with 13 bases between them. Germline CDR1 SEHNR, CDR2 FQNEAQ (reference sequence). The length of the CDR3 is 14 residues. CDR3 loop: CASSLDSRQVEQYF. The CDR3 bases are TGTGCCAGCAGCTTAGATTCACGACAGGTCGAGCAGTACTTC.

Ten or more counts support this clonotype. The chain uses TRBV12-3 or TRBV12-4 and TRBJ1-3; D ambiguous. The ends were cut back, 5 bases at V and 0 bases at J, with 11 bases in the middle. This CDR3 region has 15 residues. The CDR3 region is CASSDRTASGNTIYF. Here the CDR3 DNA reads TGTGCCAGCAGTGATCGGACGGCCTCTGGAAACACCATATATTTT.

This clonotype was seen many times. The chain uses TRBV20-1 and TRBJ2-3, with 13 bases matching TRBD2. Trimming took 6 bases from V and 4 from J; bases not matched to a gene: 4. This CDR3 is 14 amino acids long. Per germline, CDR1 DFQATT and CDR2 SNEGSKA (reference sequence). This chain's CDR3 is CSATGTSGADTQYF. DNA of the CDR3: TGCAGTGCAACCGGGACTAGCGGGGCAGATACGCAGTATTTT.

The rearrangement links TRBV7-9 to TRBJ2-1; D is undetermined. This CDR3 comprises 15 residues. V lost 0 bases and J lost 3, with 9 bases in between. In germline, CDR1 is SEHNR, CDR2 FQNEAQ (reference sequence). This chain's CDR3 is CASSLAVDLYNEQFF. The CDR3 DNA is TGTGCCAGCAGCTTAGCGGTGGACCTCTACAATGAGCAGTTCTTC.

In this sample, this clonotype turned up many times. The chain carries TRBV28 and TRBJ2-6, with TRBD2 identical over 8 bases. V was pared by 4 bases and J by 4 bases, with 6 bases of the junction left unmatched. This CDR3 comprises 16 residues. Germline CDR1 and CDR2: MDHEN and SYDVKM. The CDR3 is CASSSSGGAGANVLTF. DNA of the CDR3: TGTGCCAGCAGTTCCTCGGGGGGGGCCGGGGCCAACGTCCTGACTTTC.

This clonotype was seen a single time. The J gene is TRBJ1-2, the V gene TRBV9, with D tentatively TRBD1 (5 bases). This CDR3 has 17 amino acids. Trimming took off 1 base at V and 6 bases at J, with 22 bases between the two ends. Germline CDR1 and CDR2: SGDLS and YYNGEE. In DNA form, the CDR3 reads TGTGCCAGCAGCGTATGGTCCCTCGACAGCCCGAGGGATGGCTACACCTTC. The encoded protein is CASSVWSLDSPRDGYTF.

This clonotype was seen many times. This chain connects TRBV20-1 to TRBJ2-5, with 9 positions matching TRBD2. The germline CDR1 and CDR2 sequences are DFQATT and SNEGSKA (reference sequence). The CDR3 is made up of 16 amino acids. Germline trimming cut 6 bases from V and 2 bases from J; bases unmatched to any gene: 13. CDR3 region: CSAQGLAGPGQETQYF. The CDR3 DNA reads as TGCAGTGCCCAGGGACTAGCCGGTCCCGGACAAGAGACCCAGTACTTC.

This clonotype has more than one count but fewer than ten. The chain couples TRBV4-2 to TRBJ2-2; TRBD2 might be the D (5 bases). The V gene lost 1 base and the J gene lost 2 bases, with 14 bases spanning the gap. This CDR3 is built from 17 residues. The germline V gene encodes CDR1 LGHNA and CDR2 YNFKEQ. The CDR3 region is CASSQALLGGNTGELFF. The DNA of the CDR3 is TGTGCCAGCAGCCAAGCCCTACTAGGTGGTAACACCGGGGAGCTGTTTTTT.

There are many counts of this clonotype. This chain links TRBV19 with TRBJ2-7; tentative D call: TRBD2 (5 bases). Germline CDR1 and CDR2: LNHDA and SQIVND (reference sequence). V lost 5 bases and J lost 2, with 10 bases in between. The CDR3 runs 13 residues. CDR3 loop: CASSWAGPYEQYF. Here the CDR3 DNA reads TGTGCCAGTAGTTGGGCGGGTCCCTACGAGCAGTACTTC.

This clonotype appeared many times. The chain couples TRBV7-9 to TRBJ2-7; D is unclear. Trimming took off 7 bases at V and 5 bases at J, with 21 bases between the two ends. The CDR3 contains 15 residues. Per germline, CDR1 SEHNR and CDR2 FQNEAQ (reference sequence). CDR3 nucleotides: TGTGCCAGCAACCCCGTGATGGGCGGATGGGACGAGCAGTACTTC. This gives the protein CASNPVMGGWDEQYF.

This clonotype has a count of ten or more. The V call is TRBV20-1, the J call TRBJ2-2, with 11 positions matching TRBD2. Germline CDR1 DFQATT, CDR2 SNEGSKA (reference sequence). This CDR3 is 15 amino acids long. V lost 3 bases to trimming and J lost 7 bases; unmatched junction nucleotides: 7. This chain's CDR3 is CSARELAGESGELFF. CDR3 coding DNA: TGCAGTGCTAGGGAACTAGCGGGAGAGAGCGGGGAGCTGTTTTTT.

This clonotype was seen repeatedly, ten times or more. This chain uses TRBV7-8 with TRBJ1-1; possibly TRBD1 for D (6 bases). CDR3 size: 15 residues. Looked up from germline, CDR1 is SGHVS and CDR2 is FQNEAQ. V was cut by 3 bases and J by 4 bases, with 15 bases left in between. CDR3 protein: CASSFRGSLGTEAFF. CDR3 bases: TGTGCCAGCAGCTTCAGGGGATCTTTGGGCACTGAAGCTTTCTTT. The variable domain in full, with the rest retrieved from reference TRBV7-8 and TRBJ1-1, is GAGVSQSPRYKVAKRGQDVALRCDPISGHVSLFWYQQALGQGPEFLTYFQNEAQLDKSGLPSDRFFAERPEGSVSTLKIQRTQQEDSAVYLCASSFRGSLGTEAFFGQGTRLTVV.

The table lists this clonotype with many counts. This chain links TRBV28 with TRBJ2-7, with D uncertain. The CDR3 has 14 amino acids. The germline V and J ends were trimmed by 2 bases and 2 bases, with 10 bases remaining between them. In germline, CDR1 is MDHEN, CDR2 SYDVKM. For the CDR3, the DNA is TGTGCCAGCAGTTTAATCACGATCCCCTACGAGCAGTACTTC. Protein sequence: CASSLITIPYEQYF.